This TCR beta chain was identified in a study of OX40 agonist ivuxolimab in advanced cancers. Overall study: Therapy given before enrollment (anti-PD-1, anti-PD-L1 or anti-CTLA-4) was allowed, and around 41% had some. General observations from the study: Both blood CD4+ and CD8+ T cells showed clonal growth by week 6 at 0.1 to 3.0 mg/kg.

Germline lookup yields CDR1 LNHDA and CDR2 SQIVND (reference sequence). The CDR3 extends over 13 amino acids. The V end was cut by 5 bases, the J end by 1 base, with 5 bases between. Repertoires were generated with immunoSEQ multiplex PCR, while TCRdb's copy carries only in-frame clones and drops some. Of more than 80,000 clones listed, around nine tenths were seen once; the top ten hold 0.25% to 0.35%. Remarks on this clone: Its target is not known.

The TCR comes from an adult with an advanced solid tumor such as melanoma, head and neck, liver or kidney cancer. The sample consisted of CD4+ or CD8+ T cells sorted from blood, taken in a trial of the OX40 agonist ivuxolimab. The gene calls are TRBV19 and TRBJ2-2; D gene ambiguous. CDR3 nucleotide sequence: TGTGCCAGTAGTTTCCAGAACACCGGGGAGCTGTTTTTT. It specifies CASSFQNTGELFF.